This TCR beta chain was recovered during a study of shared clonotypes between healthy human individuals. Overall study: CD4 naive cells filled three plates per donor, CD4 memory three, CD8 naive two and CD8 memory one.

Regarding the study as a whole: For sorted subsets, rarefaction showed incomplete sequencing despite large depth.

A split of CD4+ cells into CD45RA+ naive and CD45RA-negative memory subsets was performed. Samples underwent the assay at deep level. The method was immunoSEQ multiplex PCR; TCRdb's version includes in-frame clones alone and lacks a portion of them. The sample records about 1 million clones, roughly 80% being singletons. This clone came up a few times. Its matching antigen is unknown. V lost 2 bases, J lost 1 base, and 11 bases lay in between. From germline, CDR1 is SEHNR and CDR2 FQNEAQ (reference sequence). This CDR3 spans 15 amino acids. The sequenced sample consisted of memory CD4+ T cells sorted from blood. Subset here: CD45RA-negative fraction. This clonotype was sampled from a man aged 18 to 30 in good health. V is TRBV7-9 and J is TRBJ1-1; perhaps TRBD1 as D (5 bases). The chain's CDR3 is CASSLIARENTEAFF. The CDR3 DNA is TGTGCCAGCAGCTTAATTGCCAGGGAGAACACTGAAGCTTTCTTT.